The rows below give T cell receptor beta chains drawn from one sample of a study of breast tumors, draining lymph nodes, adjacent tissues. TCRdb analysed the multiplex PCR reads with MiXCR anew, one entry per CDR3 protein. This sample has about 35,000 distinct CDR3 sequences; 30% to 45% occur once, and the top ten carry roughly 10%. The sequencing input was breast tumor tissue. The receptors were gathered from a female donor with breast cancer. Some clones in this sample may be carry-over from other donors' samples. CDR3s include the opening cysteine and the closing phenylalanine or tryptophan. A D gene is named only where the DNA matches it firmly. The listing skips clone size in some rows; elsewhere it reads once, few, many or a size class.

clone size	V gene	J gene	D gene	CDR3 protein	CDR3 DNA
many	TRBV6-5	TRBJ2-7	NA	CASSYSRGVYEQYF	TGTGCCAGCAGTTACAGCAGGGGGGTCTACGAGCAGTACTTC
once	TRBV6-4	TRBJ2-5	TRBD2	CASSDSIALAGGETQYF	TGTGCCAGCAGTGACTCGATTGCACTAGCGGGAGGAGAGACCCAGTACTTC
many	TRBV7-2	TRBJ2-3	NA	CASSPAGGIDTQYF	TGTGCCAGCAGCCCCGCCGGGGGAATCGATACGCAGTATTTT
NA	TRBV19	TRBJ1-2	NA	CASSLGSRQARRDYTF	TGTGCCAGTAGTTTGGGATCCAGACAAGCTCGTCGTGACTACACCTTC
NA	TRBV12-5	TRBJ2-4	TRBD1	CASGPGQGRDIQYF	TGTGCTAGTGGCCCAGGACAGGGGAGGGACATTCAGTACTTC
many	TRBV10-3	TRBJ2-6	NA	CAISGGAGDSGANVLTF	TGTGCCATCAGTGGGGGGGCAGGGGATTCCGGGGCCAACGTCCTGACTTTC
NA	TRBV6-5	TRBJ2-2	TRBD1	CASSRRAGTGGPGELFF	TGTGCCAGCAGTCGGAGAGCCGGGACAGGTGGACCCGGGGAGCTGTTTTTT
many	TRBV24-1	TRBJ2-3	TRBD2	CATSDPLAGATDTQYF	TGTGCCACCAGTGACCCGCTAGCGGGAGCCACAGATACGCAGTATTTT
NA	TRBV12-3/TRBV12-4	TRBJ2-6	NA	CASSSPQPGANVLTF	TGTGCCAGCAGTTCCCCCCAACCTGGGGCCAACGTCCTGACTTTC
many	TRBV11-2	TRBJ2-7	NA	CASSLEMGPYEQYF	TGTGCCAGCAGCTTAGAGATGGGACCCTACGAGCAGTACTTC
few	TRBV30	TRBJ2-1	NA	CAWSGGSSYNEQFF	TGTGCCTGGAGTGGGGGTAGCTCCTACAATGAGCAGTTCTTC
NA	TRBV5-1	TRBJ2-6	NA	CASSLENSGANVLTF	TGCGCCAGCAGCTTAGAGAACTCTGGGGCCAACGTCCTGACTTTC
NA	TRBV6-5	TRBJ1-6	TRBD1	CASSYGDRGNSPLHF	TGTGCCAGCAGTTACGGGGACAGGGGAAATTCACCCCTCCACTTT
once	TRBV24-1	TRBJ2-3	TRBD1	CATSRAGGADTQYF	TGTGCCACCAGCCGAGCAGGGGGCGCAGATACGCAGTATTTT
many	TRBV7-9	TRBJ1-2	TRBD1	CASSPGTGYGYTF	TGTGCCAGCAGCCCGGGGACAGGCTATGGCTACACCTTC
many	TRBV11-2	TRBJ2-3	NA	CASSVSPRTPQYF	TGTGCCAGCAGCGTCTCACCAAGAACCCCGCAGTATTTT
NA	TRBV10-1	TRBJ2-3	NA	CASSEDSYTDTQYF	TGCGCCAGCAGTGAGGATAGCTACACAGATACGCAGTATTTT
NA	TRBV6-1	TRBJ1-4	NA	CASTSATGKEKLFF	TGTGCCAGCACTTCGGCTACAGGGAAGGAAAAACTGTTTTTT
NA	TRBV12-3/TRBV12-4	TRBJ2-5	NA	CASTSRASETQYF	TGTGCCAGCACTTCTAGAGCGTCGGAGACCCAGTACTTC
NA	TRBV6-5	TRBJ2-7	NA	CASKKGGEQYF	TGTGCCAGCAAGAAGGGGGGCGAGCAGTACTTC
NA	TRBV20-1	TRBJ2-3	TRBD1	CSARIPAGGASDTQYF	TGCAGTGCTAGAATTCCGGCAGGGGGCGCGTCCGATACGCAGTATTTT
few	TRBV28	TRBJ1-3	NA	CASRAPSGNTIYF	TGTGCCAGCAGGGCTCCTTCTGGAAACACCATATATTTT
many	TRBV9	TRBJ2-3	NA	CASSLSTADTQYF	TGTGCCAGCAGCTTATCGACTGCAGATACGCAGTATTTT
many	TRBV6-1	TRBJ2-7	NA	CASRRDNLSYEQYF	TGTGCCAGCCGCCGGGACAACCTCTCCTACGAGCAGTACTTC
NA	TRBV4-2	TRBJ2-1	NA	CASSPEKDTESGNEQFF	TGTGCCAGCAGCCCAGAGAAGGACACCGAGTCTGGCAATGAGCAGTTCTTC
many	TRBV15	TRBJ2-7	NA	CATSDMAGTYEQYF	TGTGCCACCTCGGATATGGCGGGAACCTACGAGCAGTACTTC
many	TRBV5-5	TRBJ2-7	NA	CASSLDRGGTSGYEQYF	TGTGCCAGCAGCTTGGACAGGGGTGGAACTAGCGGCTACGAGCAGTACTTC
many	TRBV12-3/TRBV12-4	TRBJ1-4	NA	CASSLLAGATNEKLFF	TGTGCCAGCAGCCTCCTCGCGGGAGCAACTAATGAAAAACTGTTTTTT
few	TRBV10-3	TRBJ2-3	TRBD1	CAITAGTGSTDTQYF	TGTGCCATCACCGCCGGGACAGGGAGCACAGATACGCAGTATTTT
NA	TRBV19	TRBJ2-2	NA	CASSPVTGHTGELFF	TGTGCCAGTAGTCCCGTGACAGGACACACCGGGGAGCTGTTTTTT
NA	TRBV7-8	TRBJ2-7	TRBD1	CASSLEQGGREQYF	TGTGCCAGCAGCTTAGAACAGGGGGGCCGAGAGCAGTACTTC
many	TRBV29-1	TRBJ2-2	NA	CSVGGAGELFF	TGCAGCGTTGGAGGGGCCGGGGAGCTGTTTTTT
many	TRBV12-3/TRBV12-4	TRBJ2-2	NA	CASSLRVDTGELFF	TGTGCCAGCAGTTTGAGGGTGGACACCGGGGAGCTGTTTTTT
many	TRBV29-1	TRBJ2-3	TRBD2	CSVARLAGGTDTQYF	TGCAGCGTTGCCAGACTAGCGGGGGGCACAGATACGCAGTATTTT
many	TRBV27	TRBJ2-5	TRBD1	CASSLSTGTGAGTQYF	TGTGCCAGCAGTTTATCCACCGGGACAGGGGCTGGGACCCAGTACTTC
many	TRBV7-6	TRBJ1-3	NA	CASSLEAGSSGNTIYF	TGTGCCAGCAGCTTAGAGGCAGGGTCCTCTGGAAACACCATATATTTT
NA	TRBV27	TRBJ2-1	TRBD2	CASSSGLVVRDEQFF	TGTGCCAGCAGTTCGGGACTAGTTGTGCGAGATGAGCAGTTCTTC
many	TRBV28	TRBJ1-6	NA	CASSGNSPLHF	TGTGCCAGCAGTGGTAATTCACCCCTCCACTTT
many	TRBV4-1	TRBJ1-3	NA	CASSQVGRQSSGNTIYF	TGCGCCAGCAGCCAAGTTGGTCGACAGAGCTCTGGAAACACCATATATTTT
many	TRBV2	TRBJ2-1	NA	CASSEAPLSSYNEQFF	TGTGCCAGCAGTGAAGCGCCCCTGAGCTCCTACAATGAGCAGTTCTTC
once	TRBV4-1	TRBJ2-1	TRBD1	CASSQESSGQTSSYNEQFF	TGCGCCAGCAGCCAAGAAAGCTCGGGACAGACGAGCTCCTACAATGAGCAGTTCTTC
medium-sized	TRBV20-1	TRBJ1-5	NA	CSALTQMGANQPQHF	TGCAGTGCTTTGACCCAAATGGGAGCCAATCAGCCCCAGCATTTT
medium-sized	TRBV10-2	TRBJ1-6	TRBD1	CASRGQGASPLHF	TGCGCCAGCAGGGGACAGGGGGCTTCACCCCTCCACTTT
medium-sized	TRBV9	TRBJ1-6	NA	CASSSTGDNSPLHF	TGTGCCAGCAGCTCGACAGGAGATAATTCACCCCTCCACTTT